These 23 T cell receptor beta chains share one sample of origin, sequenced in a study of blood T cell repertoires in COVID-19. Only in-frame clones appear in the TCRdb table, and some are missing; sequencing was by immunoSEQ multiplex PCR. There are about 150,000 clones in the sample; 85% to 90% occur only once, and around 38% lies in the top ten. The material sequenced was peripheral blood. These receptors were collected from a man aged 45-65 years who had recovered from COVID-19.

As DNA, the CDR3 is TGTGCCAGCAGCTCCGGGACAGATCATTACAATGAGCAGTTCTTC. Amino acids: CASSSGTDHYNEQFF. This sequence joins TRBV7-2 and TRBJ2-1; 7 bases line up with TRBD1. The junction had 7 bases not matched to a gene; V was cut back by 4 bases and J by 4 bases. This CDR3 contains 15 residues. Germline lookup yields CDR1 SGHTA and CDR2 FQGNSA.

The chain joins TRBV6-2 or TRBV6-3 to TRBJ2-7; tentatively, D is TRBD1 (6 bases). With 5 bases removed from V and 7 bases from J, the gap between germline ends came to 12 bases. CDR1 and CDR2 from the germline V gene are MNHEY and SVGEGT. The CDR3 contains 12 residues. CDR3 residues: CASSRRQGEQYF. CDR3 nucleotides: TGTGCCAGCAGTAGGCGGCAGGGGGAGCAGTACTTC.

V usage is TRBV6-1 and J usage is TRBJ1-5, with no clear D. Trimming pared 2 bases from V and 0 bases from J, leaving 5 bases between. CDR3 size: 14 residues. CDR1 is MNHNS, CDR2 SASEGT, per germline. The CDR3 sequence is CASSESGSNQPQHF. The CDR3 DNA sequence: TGTGCCAGCAGTGAATCCGGTAGCAATCAGCCCCAGCATTTT.

The chain carries TRBV6-5 and TRBJ1-5; 7 nucleotides align to TRBD1. The junction had 3 bases not matched to a gene; V was cut back by 1 base and J by 6 bases. The CDR3 consists of 14 residues. Germline V gene lookup returns CDR1 MNHEY and CDR2 SVGAGI. Here the CDR3 DNA reads TGTGCCAGCAGTTACTTAGGGGGCGGTCAGCCCCAGCATTTT. Its protein is CASSYLGGGQPQHF.

The genes are TRBV7-2 and TRBJ2-1; 8 bases match TRBD1. The CDR3 has 15 amino acids. Looked up from germline, CDR1 is SGHTA and CDR2 is FQGNSA. Losses at the gene ends were 1 base for V and 7 bases for J; bases not matched to a gene: 6. CDR3 residues: CASSLGTGKGNEQFF. In DNA form, the CDR3 reads TGTGCCAGCAGCTTAGGGACAGGGAAGGGGAATGAGCAGTTCTTC.

The J gene is TRBJ1-3, the V gene TRBV5-4; TRBD1 might be the D (5 bases). With 0 bases removed from V and 9 bases from J, the gap between germline ends came to 13 bases. The germline gives CDR1 SGHNT, CDR2 YYREEE (reference sequence). CDR3 size: 14 residues. The CDR3 DNA reads as TGTGCCAGCAGCTTGGAAATGGGGGGAGGCACCATATATTTT. Protein sequence: CASSLEMGGGTIYF.

The rearrangement joins TRBV4-3 to TRBJ1-6; D remains ambiguous. The CDR3 loop spans 13 amino acids. CDR1 and CDR2 (germline): LGHNA, YSLEER. Trimming removed 4 bases at V and 6 bases at J, with 7 bases between. The CDR3 DNA follows: TGCGCCAGCAGCCCCGAGGGTAATTCACCCCTCCACTTT. It codes for CASSPEGNSPLHF.

The rearrangement joins TRBV30 to TRBJ1-5; 7 bases map to TRBD1. Germline-derived CDR1 and CDR2 are GTSNPN and SVGIG (reference sequence). V lost 2 bases to trimming and J lost 4 bases; unmatched junction nucleotides: 5. The CDR3 runs 14 residues. CDR3 in amino acids: CAWSRDSKNQPQHF. CDR3 bases: TGTGCCTGGAGTAGGGACAGTAAAAATCAGCCCCAGCATTTT.

The V and J genes are TRBV15 and TRBJ2-5, with D uncertain. The V end was cut by 0 bases, the J end by 1 base, with 6 bases between. Germline V CDR1 and CDR2: LNHNV, YYDKDF (reference sequence). The CDR3 runs to 14 residues. The CDR3 region has the DNA TGTGCCACCAGCAGAGATGTCAGCCAAGAGACCCAGTACTTC. This gives the protein CATSRDVSQETQYF.

The chain employs TRBV6-6 and TRBJ1-6; TRBD1 aligns across 8 bases. The J segment lost 5 bases and the V segment lost 6 bases, leaving 6 bases of the junction unmatched. CDR1 is MNHNY, CDR2 SVGAGI, per germline (reference sequence). This CDR3 has 15 residues. CDR3 region: CASRPSQGDNSPLHF. CDR3 bases: TGTGCCAGCAGACCATCACAGGGGGATAATTCACCCCTCCACTTT.

CDR3 loop: CASGGGQPMNTEAFF. CDR3 nucleotides: TGTGCTAGTGGAGGCGGACAGCCCATGAACACTGAAGCTTTCTTT. The chain links TRBV12-5 to TRBJ1-1, with a possible D match to TRBD1 (6 bases). Germline loops: CDR1 LGHNT, CDR2 FRNRAP. The CDR3 extends over 15 amino acids. V lost 6 bases, J lost 0 bases, and 14 bases lay in between.

V usage is TRBV6-2 or TRBV6-3 and J usage is TRBJ1-6; 7 nucleotides line up with TRBD1. The CDR3 loop spans 17 amino acids. V gave up 0 bases and J gave up 5 bases; unmatched junction bases: 7. Germline CDR1 MNHEY, CDR2 SVGEGT. The CDR3 DNA sequence: TGTGCCAGCAGTTACTCTCCCACAGGGGCCGATAATTCACCCCTCCACTTT. This encodes CASSYSPTGADNSPLHF.

This clone was seen just once. The chain couples TRBV30 to TRBJ1-2; D is ambiguous. The CDR3 has 11 amino acids. V was clipped by 3 bases and J by 2 bases, with 4 bases between them. Germline V CDR1 and CDR2: GTSNPN, SVGIG (reference sequence). CDR3 DNA sequence: TGTGCCTGGAGACACAACTATGGCTACACCTTC. Translating gives CAWRHNYGYTF.

V and J are TRBV10-3 and TRBJ2-2, with D maybe TRBD2 (6 bases). With 10 bases removed from V and 4 bases from J, the gap between germline ends came to 13 bases. CDR1 is ENHRY and CDR2 is SYGVKD in the germline V gene. The CDR3 totals 13 residues. CDR3 DNA sequence: TGTGCCACCGGCCAGGGAGGCACCGGGGAGCTGTTTTTT. Translated: CATGQGGTGELFF.

This chain connects TRBV7-8 to TRBJ1-4, with 7 bases fitting TRBD1. After removal of 5 bases from V and 8 bases from J, the junction contained 5 bases not matched to a gene. CDR3 length equals 13 residues. Germline V gene sequence: CDR1 SGHVS, CDR2 FQNEAQ. The CDR3 is CASSQGVGEKLFF. The CDR3 DNA is TGTGCCAGCAGCCAGGGGGTAGGGGAAAAACTGTTTTTT.

The rearrangement joins TRBV9 to TRBJ1-2; D possibly corresponds to TRBD1 (6 bases). The V gene lost 3 bases and the J gene lost 8 bases, with 20 bases spanning the gap. Looked up from germline, CDR1 is SGDLS and CDR2 is YYNGEE. The CDR3 is 15 residues long. The chain's CDR3 is CASSGAALTGIGYTF. CDR3 coding DNA: TGTGCCAGCAGCGGTGCGGCACTCACAGGGATAGGCTACACCTTC.

The J gene is TRBJ2-3, the V gene TRBV4-3, with D possibly matching TRBD1 (5 bases). Germline V gives CDR1 LGHNA, CDR2 YSLEER. The CDR3 runs 17 residues. V was shortened by 0 bases and J by 0 bases, with 13 bases between the two germline ends. The CDR3 region is CASSQERRGASTDTQYF. The CDR3 nucleotides are TGCGCCAGCAGCCAAGAGCGTAGGGGCGCTAGCACAGATACGCAGTATTTT.

This chain uses TRBV5-5 with TRBJ2-1; 7 bases agree with TRBD1. The trim removed 3 bases at V and 5 bases at J, leaving 8 bases unmatched. Germline assignment: CDR1 SGHKS and CDR2 YYEKEE (reference sequence). CDR3 length: 15 residues. The CDR3 sequence: CASSSTGTENNEQFF. In nucleotides, the CDR3 is TGTGCCAGCAGCTCCACCGGGACAGAGAACAATGAGCAGTTCTTC.

CDR3 amino acids: CAWRGFGQYQETQYF. CDR3 DNA sequence: TGTGCCTGGAGGGGCTTTGGGCAGTACCAAGAGACCCAGTACTTC. The rearrangement joins TRBV30 to TRBJ2-5; D unresolved. V was cut by 3 bases and J by 0 bases, with 14 bases left in between. CDR3 length: 15 amino acids. The germline CDR1 and CDR2 sequences are GTSNPN and SVGIG (reference sequence).

This clone was seen once. The chain has TRBV7-2 and TRBJ1-2, with unresolved D. Per germline, CDR1 SGHTA and CDR2 FQGNSA. Trimming cost V 0 bases and J 8 bases, with 16 bases left between them. The CDR3 extends over 15 amino acids. Written as DNA, the CDR3 is TGTGCCAGCAGCTTAGCGTGGGAGGGTTCATGGGGCTACACCTTC. This encodes CASSLAWEGSWGYTF. The full variable domain, in which reference TRBV7-2 and TRBJ1-2 provide the parts outside the CDR3, is GAGVSQSPSNKVTEKGKDVELRCDPISGHTALYWYRQSLGQGLEFLIYFQGNSAPDKSGLPSDRFSAERTGGSVSTLTIQRTQQEDSAVYLCASSLAWEGSWGYTFGSGTRLTVV.

The V and J genes are TRBV7-2 and TRBJ2-3; D not resolved. Per germline, CDR1 SGHTA and CDR2 FQGNSA. Trimming removed 3 bases from V and 6 bases from J, with 13 bases in between. The CDR3 consists of 14 residues. CDR3 DNA sequence: TGTGCCAGCAGCTTGCTAACTCCGAGGGATACGCAGTATTTT. Translation: CASSLLTPRDTQYF.

The CDR3 DNA follows: TGCAGCGTAGGGACAGGGGTTCCTAATCAGCCCCAGCATTTT. This encodes CSVGTGVPNQPQHF. V gene TRBV29-1 combines with J gene TRBJ1-5; TRBD1 matches 10 bases. This CDR3 has 14 residues. V dropped 6 bases and J dropped 4; count of bases not matched to a gene: 6. CDR1 is SQVTM and CDR2 is ANQGSEA in the germline V gene.

The chain has TRBV6-5 and TRBJ1-2, with D possibly matching TRBD1 (6 bases). Germline CDR1 MNHEY, CDR2 SVGAGI. CDR3 length equals 13 residues. Trimming stripped 6 bases from V and 4 bases from J, with 12 bases between. DNA for the CDR3: TGTGCCAGCAGCCAGGAACAGGGCTATGGCTACACCTTC. It yields the protein CASSQEQGYGYTF.